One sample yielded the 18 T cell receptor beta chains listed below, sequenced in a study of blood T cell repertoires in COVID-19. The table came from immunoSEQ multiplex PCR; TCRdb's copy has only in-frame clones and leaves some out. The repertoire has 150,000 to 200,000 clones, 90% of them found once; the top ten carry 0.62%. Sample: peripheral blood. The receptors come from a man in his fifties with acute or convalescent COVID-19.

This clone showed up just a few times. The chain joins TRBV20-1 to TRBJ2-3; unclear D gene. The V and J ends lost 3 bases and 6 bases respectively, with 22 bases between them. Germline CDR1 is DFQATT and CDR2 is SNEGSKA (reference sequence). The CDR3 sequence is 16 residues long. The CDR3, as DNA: TGCAGTGCTAGTAACCTTGAGGATCCAAAGAGGGATACGCAGTATTTT. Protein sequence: CSASNLEDPKRDTQYF.

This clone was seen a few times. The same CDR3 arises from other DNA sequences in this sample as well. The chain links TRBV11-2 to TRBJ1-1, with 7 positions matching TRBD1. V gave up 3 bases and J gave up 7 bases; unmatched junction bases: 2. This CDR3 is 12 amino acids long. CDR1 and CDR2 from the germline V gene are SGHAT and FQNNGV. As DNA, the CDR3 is TGTGCCAGCAGCTTGAGGGACAGTGAAGCTTTCTTT. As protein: CASSLRDSEAFF.

The CDR3 sequence is CASRQGRYNSPLHF. CDR3 bases: TGTGCCAGCAGGCAGGGGCGGTATAATTCACCCCTCCACTTT. V usage is TRBV6-5 and J usage is TRBJ1-6, with D possibly matching TRBD1 (6 bases). The germline V gene has CDR1 MNHEY and CDR2 SVGAGI. With 6 bases removed from V and 4 bases from J, the gap between germline ends came to 10 bases. CDR3 length: 14 residues.

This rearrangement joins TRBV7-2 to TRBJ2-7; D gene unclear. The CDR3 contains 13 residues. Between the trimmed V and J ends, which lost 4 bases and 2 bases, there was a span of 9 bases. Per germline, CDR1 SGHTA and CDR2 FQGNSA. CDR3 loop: CASSSTWAYEQYF. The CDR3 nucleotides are TGTGCCAGCAGCTCGACTTGGGCCTACGAGCAGTACTTC.

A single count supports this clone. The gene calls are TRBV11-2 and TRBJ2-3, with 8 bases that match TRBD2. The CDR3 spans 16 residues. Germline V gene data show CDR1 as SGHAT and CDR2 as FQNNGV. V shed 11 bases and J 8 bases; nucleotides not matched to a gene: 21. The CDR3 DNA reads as TGTGCCGGACGGGGTAGGTTAGCGGGATGGCGGGCTACGCAGTATTTT. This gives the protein CAGRGRLAGWRATQYF.

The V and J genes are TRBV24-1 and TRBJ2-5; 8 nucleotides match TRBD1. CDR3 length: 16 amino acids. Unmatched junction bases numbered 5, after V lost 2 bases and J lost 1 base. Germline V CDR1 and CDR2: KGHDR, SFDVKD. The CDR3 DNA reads TGTGCCACCAGTGATTCAGGGGGCCGGCCCCAAGAGACCCAGTACTTC. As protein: CATSDSGGRPQETQYF.

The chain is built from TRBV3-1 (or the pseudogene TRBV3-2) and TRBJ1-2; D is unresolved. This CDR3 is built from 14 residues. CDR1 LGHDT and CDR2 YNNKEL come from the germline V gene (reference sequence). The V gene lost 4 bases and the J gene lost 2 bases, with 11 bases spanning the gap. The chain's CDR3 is CASSPSQTNYGYTF. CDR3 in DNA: TGTGCCAGCAGCCCCTCACAGACCAACTATGGCTACACCTTC.

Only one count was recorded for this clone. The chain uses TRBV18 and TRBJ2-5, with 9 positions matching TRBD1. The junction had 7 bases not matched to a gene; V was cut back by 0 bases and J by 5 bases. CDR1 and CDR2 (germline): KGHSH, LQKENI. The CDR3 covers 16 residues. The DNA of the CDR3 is TGTGCCAGCTCACCACCCAGTCTTGGACAGGGGGAGACCCAGTACTTC. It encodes CASSPPSLGQGETQYF.

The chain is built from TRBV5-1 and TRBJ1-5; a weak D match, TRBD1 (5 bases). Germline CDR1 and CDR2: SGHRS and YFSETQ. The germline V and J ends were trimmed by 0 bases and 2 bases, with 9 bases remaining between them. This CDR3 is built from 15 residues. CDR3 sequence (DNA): TGCGCCAGCAGCTTGGAGGGGAGGCGCAATCAGCCCCAGCATTTT. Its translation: CASSLEGRRNQPQHF.

The CDR3: CATQRNAGPDNEQFF. The CDR3 DNA is TGTGCCACCCAGCGTAATGCAGGGCCGGACAATGAGCAGTTCTTC. V is TRBV9 and J is TRBJ2-1; D might be TRBD1 (5 bases). V was trimmed by 9 bases and J by 5 bases, leaving 21 bases between them. The CDR3 contains 15 residues. CDR1 and CDR2 (germline): SGDLS, YYNGEE.

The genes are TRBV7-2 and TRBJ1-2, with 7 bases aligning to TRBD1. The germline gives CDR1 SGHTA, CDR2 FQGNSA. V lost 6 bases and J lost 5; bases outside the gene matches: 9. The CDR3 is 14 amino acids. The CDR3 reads CASSLMGQTYGYTF. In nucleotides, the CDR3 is TGTGCCAGCAGTTTAATGGGACAGACTTATGGCTACACCTTC.

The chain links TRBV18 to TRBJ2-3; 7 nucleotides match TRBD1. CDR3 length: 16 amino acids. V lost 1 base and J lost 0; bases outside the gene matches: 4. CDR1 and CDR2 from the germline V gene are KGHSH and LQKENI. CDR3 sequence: CASSPRLTGSTDTQYF. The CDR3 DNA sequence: TGTGCCAGCTCACCACGATTGACAGGGAGCACAGATACGCAGTATTTT.

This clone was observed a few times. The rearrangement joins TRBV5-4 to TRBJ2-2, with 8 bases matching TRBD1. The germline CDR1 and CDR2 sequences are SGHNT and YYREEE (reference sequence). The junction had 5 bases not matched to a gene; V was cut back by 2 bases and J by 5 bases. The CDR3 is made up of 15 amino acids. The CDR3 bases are TGTGCCAGCAGCTTCGACAGGGGCTTGACCGGGGAGCTGTTTTTT. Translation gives CASSFDRGLTGELFF. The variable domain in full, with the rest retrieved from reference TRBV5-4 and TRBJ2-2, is ETGVTQSPTHLIKTRGQQVTLRCSSQSGHNTVSWYQQALGQGPQFIFQYYREEENGRGNFPPRFSGLQFPNYSSELNVNALELDDSALYLCASSFDRGLTGELFFGEGSRLTVL.

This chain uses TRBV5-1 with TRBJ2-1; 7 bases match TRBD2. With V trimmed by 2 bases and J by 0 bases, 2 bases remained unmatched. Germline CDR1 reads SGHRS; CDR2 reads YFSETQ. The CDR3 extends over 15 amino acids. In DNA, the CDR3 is TGCGCCAGCAGCTTTGGGGGGGGCTCCTACAATGAGCAGTTCTTC. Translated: CASSFGGGSYNEQFF.

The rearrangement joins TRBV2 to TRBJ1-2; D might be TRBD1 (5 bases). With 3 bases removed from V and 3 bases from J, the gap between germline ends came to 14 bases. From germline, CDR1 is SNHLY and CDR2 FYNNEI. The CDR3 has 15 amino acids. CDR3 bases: TGTGCCAGCAGTGATCGAGGGACGGGGGACTATGGCTACACCTTC. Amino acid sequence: CASSDRGTGDYGYTF.

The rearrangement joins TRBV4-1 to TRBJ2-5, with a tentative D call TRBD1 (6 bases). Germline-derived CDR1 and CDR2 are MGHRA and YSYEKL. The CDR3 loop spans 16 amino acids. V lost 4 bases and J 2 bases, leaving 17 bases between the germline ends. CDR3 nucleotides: TGCGCCAGCAGCCCCCAGGGGACGGTGACACAAGAGACCCAGTACTTC. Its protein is CASSPQGTVTQETQYF.

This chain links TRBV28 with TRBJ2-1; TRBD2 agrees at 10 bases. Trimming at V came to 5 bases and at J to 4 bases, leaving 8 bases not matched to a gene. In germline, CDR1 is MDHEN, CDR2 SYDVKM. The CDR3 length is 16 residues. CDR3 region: CASSPLAGVAYNEQFF. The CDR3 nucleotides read TGTGCCAGCAGTCCTCTAGCGGGAGTAGCGTACAATGAGCAGTTCTTC. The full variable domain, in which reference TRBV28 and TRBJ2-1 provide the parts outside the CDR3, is DVKVTQSSRYLVKRTGEKVFLECVQDMDHENMFWYRQDPGLGLRLIYFSYDVKMKEKGDIPEGYSVSREKKERFSLILESASTNQTSMYLCASSPLAGVAYNEQFFGPGTRLTVL.

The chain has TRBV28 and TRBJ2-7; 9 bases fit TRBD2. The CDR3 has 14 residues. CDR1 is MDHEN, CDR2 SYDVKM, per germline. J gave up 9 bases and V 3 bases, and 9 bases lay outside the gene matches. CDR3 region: CASSFSGGPPVQYV. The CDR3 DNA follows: TGTGCCAGCAGTTTTAGCGGGGGACCTCCGGTGCAGTACGTC.